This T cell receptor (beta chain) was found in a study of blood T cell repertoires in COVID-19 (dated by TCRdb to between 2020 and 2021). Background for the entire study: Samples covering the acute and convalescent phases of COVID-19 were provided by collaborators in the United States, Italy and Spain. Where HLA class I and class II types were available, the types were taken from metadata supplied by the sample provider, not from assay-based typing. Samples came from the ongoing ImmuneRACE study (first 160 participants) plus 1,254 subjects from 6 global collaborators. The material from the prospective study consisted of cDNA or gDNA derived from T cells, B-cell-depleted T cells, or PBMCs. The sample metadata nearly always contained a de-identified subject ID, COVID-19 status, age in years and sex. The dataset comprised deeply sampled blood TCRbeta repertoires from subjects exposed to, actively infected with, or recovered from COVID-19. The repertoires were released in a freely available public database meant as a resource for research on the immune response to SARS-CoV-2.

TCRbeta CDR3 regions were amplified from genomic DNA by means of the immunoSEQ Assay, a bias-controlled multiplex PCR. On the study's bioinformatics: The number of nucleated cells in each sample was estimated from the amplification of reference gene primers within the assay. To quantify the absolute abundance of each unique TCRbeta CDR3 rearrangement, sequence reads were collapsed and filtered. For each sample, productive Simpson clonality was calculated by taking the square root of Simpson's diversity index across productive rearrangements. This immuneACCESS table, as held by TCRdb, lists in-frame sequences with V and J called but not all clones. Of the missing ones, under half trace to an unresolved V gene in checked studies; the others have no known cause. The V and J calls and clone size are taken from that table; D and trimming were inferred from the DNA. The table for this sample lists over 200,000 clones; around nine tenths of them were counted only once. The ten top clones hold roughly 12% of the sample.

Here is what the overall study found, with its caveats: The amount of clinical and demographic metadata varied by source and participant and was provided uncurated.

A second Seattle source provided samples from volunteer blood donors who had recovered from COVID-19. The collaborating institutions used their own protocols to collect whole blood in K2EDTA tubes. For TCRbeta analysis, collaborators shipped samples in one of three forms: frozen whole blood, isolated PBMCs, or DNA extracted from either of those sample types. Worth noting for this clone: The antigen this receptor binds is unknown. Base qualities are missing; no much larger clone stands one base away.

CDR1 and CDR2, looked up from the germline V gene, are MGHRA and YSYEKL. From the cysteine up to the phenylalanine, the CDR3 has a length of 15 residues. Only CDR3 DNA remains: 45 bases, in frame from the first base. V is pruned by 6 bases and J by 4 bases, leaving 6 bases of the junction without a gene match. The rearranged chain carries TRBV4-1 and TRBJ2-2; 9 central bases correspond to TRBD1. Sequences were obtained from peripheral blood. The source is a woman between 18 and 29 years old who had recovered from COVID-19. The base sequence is TGCGCCAGCAGTCCCGGGACAGGGACCACCGGGGAGCTGTTTTTT. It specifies CASSPGTGTTGELFF.